This TCR beta chain appears in the sequencing data of a study of blood T cell repertoires in COVID-19. On the study more broadly: Specimens from acute and convalescent COVID-19 originated in the United States, Italy and Spain. T cells, B-cell-depleted T cells, or PBMCs supplied cDNA or gDNA.

V shed 5 bases, J shed 5 bases, and the junction held 9 bases outside the gene matches. CDR3 length: 16 residues. From germline, CDR1 is SGHTA and CDR2 FQGTGA. As handled by the study authors: Reference gene primers were amplified, and this amplification served to estimate nucleated cell counts. TCRdb's copy holds only in-frame clones and misses some; the assay was immunoSEQ multiplex PCR. V and J calls and clone size are copied from that table; D and trimming were computed from the DNA. The sample yields some 350,000 clones, approximately 86% seen once. This clonotype was obtained from a human donor in a cohort sampled during active COVID-19. The rearrangement uses TRBV7-3 and TRBJ2-1, with 10 bases matching TRBD2. Specimen: peripheral blood. CDR3 residues: CASSAFSGGRHNEQFF. CDR3 sequence (DNA): TGTGCCAGCAGCGCCTTTAGCGGGGGGAGACACAATGAGCAGTTCTTC. Complete variable domain (other parts from reference TRBV7-3 and TRBJ2-1): GAGVSQTPSNKVTEKGKYVELRCDPISGHTALYWYRQSLGQGPEFLIYFQGTGAADDSGLPNDRFFAVRPEGSVSTLKIQRTERGDSAVYLCASSAFSGGRHNEQFFGPGTRLTVL.